Below are 16 T cell receptor beta chains sequenced from a single sample in a study of blood T cells in healthy people across ages. Sample-barcoded 5' priming and a J-beta primer mix drove a second PCR of about 7 to 11 cycles. TCRdb re-derived calls from the 5' RACE reads in MiXCR, one entry per CDR3 protein. Of about 680,000 distinct CDR3 sequences in the sample, 49% are singletons; the top ten hold 30% to 40%. The sequenced sample was blood. The receptors were sampled from a woman aged 60-75 years in good health.

This clonotype was seen a handful of times. CDR3 nucleotides: TGTGCCAGCAGTTACCCACTAGCGGGTTTCCAAGAGACCCAGTACTTC. It translates to CASSYPLAGFQETQYF. The rearrangement links TRBV6-2 or TRBV6-3 to TRBJ2-5; TRBD2 matches at 9 bases. The length of the CDR3 is 16 residues. V was pared by 2 bases and J by 1 base, with 5 bases of the junction left unmatched. The germline V gene encodes CDR1 MNHEY and CDR2 SVGEGT.

The J gene is TRBJ2-7, the V gene TRBV28; tentatively, D is TRBD1 or TRBD2 (7 bases each). The germline CDR1 and CDR2 sequences are MDHEN and SYDVKM. Trimming removed 7 bases at V and 1 base at J, with 26 bases between. This CDR3 has 18 amino acids. The CDR3 sequence is CASNPRGLRYGRSYEQYF. The DNA for the CDR3 is TGTGCCAGCAACCCTAGGGGGCTCAGGTACGGGAGGTCCTACGAGCAGTACTTC.

V is TRBV4-2 and J is TRBJ2-7; D remains ambiguous. The germline CDR1 and CDR2 sequences are LGHNA and YNFKEQ. The V end lost 4 bases, the J end lost 1 base, and 11 bases lay between the germline ends. The CDR3 loop spans 14 amino acids. As DNA, the CDR3 is TGTGCCAGCAGCCCCGTTCCGGTGTCCTACGAGCAGTACTTC. Encoded protein: CASSPVPVSYEQYF.

A word on this clonotype: A much larger clone differs by one base, so this may be a read error. The chain is built from TRBV28 and TRBJ2-4; TRBD1 aligns across 11 bases. The ends lost 6 bases at V and 13 bases at J; junction bases unmatched: 20. Germline V CDR1 and CDR2: MDHEN, SYDVKM. This CDR3 region has 17 residues. CDR3 nucleotide sequence: TGTGCCAGCAGCTCTAAACGGCGGGACAGGGGGTACAATGAGCAGTACTTC. Amino acids: CASSSKRRDRGYNEQYF.

The rearrangement joins TRBV9 to TRBJ2-6, with no clear D. Germline V CDR1 and CDR2: SGDLS, YYNGEE. The CDR3 consists of 20 residues. Between the trimmed V and J ends, which lost 4 bases and 2 bases, there was a span of 25 bases. The DNA of the CDR3 is TGTGCCAGCAGCCCTCATTTTGGCAGGTTATCGGACCCTGGGGCCAACGTCCTGACTTTC. This codes for CASSPHFGRLSDPGANVLTF.

This clonotype was observed a handful of times. V is TRBV24-1 and J is TRBJ2-4; D assignment may be TRBD1 or TRBD2 (6 bases each). V lost 3 bases, J lost 3 bases, and 11 bases lay in between. The germline CDR1 and CDR2 sequences are KGHDR and SFDVKD. This CDR3 contains 15 residues. The CDR3 protein is CATSDRGGGKNIQYF. The CDR3 region has the DNA TGTGCCACCAGTGATCGAGGGGGAGGCAAAAACATTCAGTACTTC.

J is TRBJ2-4 and V is TRBV4-3, with D possibly being TRBD2 (7 bases). The ends were cut back, 11 bases at V and 4 bases at J, with 18 bases in the middle. Germline CDR1 LGHNA, CDR2 YSLEER. The CDR3 is 14 residues long. DNA of the CDR3: TGCGCCTCCCCCCGGGGGGCGGTAAAAAACATTCAGTACTTC. Its translation is CASPRGAVKNIQYF.

The V gene is TRBV27, the J gene TRBJ1-2; 7 bases are a match to TRBD1. CDR3 length: 15 residues. Germline CDR1 reads MNHEY; CDR2 reads SMNVEV (reference sequence). V gave up 5 bases and J gave up 2 bases; unmatched junction bases: 8. The CDR3 sequence is CASSPADRNNYGYTF. DNA of the CDR3: TGTGCCAGCAGTCCCGCGGACAGGAACAACTATGGCTACACCTTC.

The table lists this clonotype with a few counts. The J gene is TRBJ1-2, the V gene TRBV28; D is uncertain. The germline V gene has CDR1 MDHEN and CDR2 SYDVKM. Trimming shortened V by 8 bases and J by 7 bases, and 11 bases separated the two germline ends. The CDR3 length is 11 residues. DNA of the CDR3: TGTGCCAGCGAGAAGAGGGCTGGCTACACCTTC. Protein product: CASEKRAGYTF.

This clonotype was counted once. CDR3 residues: CASSLPGQGVVSGQYF. CDR3 in DNA: TGTGCCAGCAGCTTGCCAGGACAGGGCGTCGTTTCCGGGCAGTACTTC. The rearrangement uses TRBV7-2 and TRBJ2-5; the match to TRBD1 covers 8 bases. Trimming took 3 bases from V and 11 from J; bases not matched to a gene: 17. The germline gives CDR1 SGHTA, CDR2 FQGNSA. This CDR3 has 16 residues.

Only a few counts were recorded for this clonotype. This chain connects TRBV29-1 to TRBJ2-1; TRBD2 agrees at 7 bases. Judging by the DNA end, TRBJ2-7 fits better; the J call may be wrong. CDR3 length equals 14 residues. In germline, CDR1 is SQVTM, CDR2 ANQGSEA. CDR3 nucleotide sequence: TGCAGCGTTGGGAGGCAGGGAGGGAACAATGAGCAGTACTTC. It is translated as CSVGRQGGNNEQYF.

The chain recombines TRBV12-3 or TRBV12-4 with TRBJ2-5; TRBD1 matches 8 bases. The CDR3 spans 16 residues. V shed 8 bases and J 3 bases; nucleotides not matched to a gene: 14. CDR3: CASGLDRVRGEETQYF. The DNA of the CDR3 is TGTGCCAGCGGTCTGGACAGGGTCCGAGGGGAAGAGACCCAGTACTTC.

The chain links TRBV5-6 to TRBJ2-3, with 7 bases that match TRBD2. Germline V gene lookup returns CDR1 SGHDT and CDR2 YYEEEE. This CDR3 has 13 residues. After removal of 4 bases from V and 5 bases from J, the junction contained 4 bases not matched to a gene. The CDR3 here is CASSQRGEDTQYF. The CDR3 DNA sequence: TGTGCCAGCAGCCAGCGGGGTGAAGATACGCAGTATTTT.

This clonotype came up a few times. The chain joins TRBV6-2 or TRBV6-3 to TRBJ2-7; D may match TRBD1 or TRBD2 (5 bases each). CDR1 MNHEY and CDR2 SVGEGT come from the germline V gene. The CDR3 loop spans 12 amino acids. V lost 5 bases and J 7 bases, leaving 12 bases between the germline ends. CDR3 coding DNA: TGTGCCAGCAGTCCGAGGGGCAATGAGCAGTACTTC. Protein product: CASSPRGNEQYF.

A note on this clonotype: This sequence may be a read error, since a much larger clone differs from it by one base. This chain links TRBV5-1 with TRBJ2-5, with D possibly being TRBD1 or TRBD2 (6 bases each). V was pared by 4 bases and J by 11 bases, with 27 bases between. CDR1 SGHRS and CDR2 YFSETQ come from the germline V gene. The CDR3 is 16 amino acids. In DNA form, the CDR3 reads TGCGCCAGCAGCGCTAGTCATACGGGGGCTATCTACAAGCAGTACTTC. Translation: CASSASHTGAIYKQYF.

The gene calls are TRBV5-1 and TRBJ2-3, with a tentative D call TRBD2 (5 bases). The ends were cut back, 1 base at V and 6 bases at J, with 15 bases in the middle. CDR1 is SGHRS and CDR2 is YFSETQ in the germline V gene. The CDR3 is made up of 15 amino acids. CDR3 nucleotides: TGCGCCAGCAGCTTGCCCCTGAGGGAGAGCGATACGCAGTATTTT. Translating gives CASSLPLRESDTQYF.